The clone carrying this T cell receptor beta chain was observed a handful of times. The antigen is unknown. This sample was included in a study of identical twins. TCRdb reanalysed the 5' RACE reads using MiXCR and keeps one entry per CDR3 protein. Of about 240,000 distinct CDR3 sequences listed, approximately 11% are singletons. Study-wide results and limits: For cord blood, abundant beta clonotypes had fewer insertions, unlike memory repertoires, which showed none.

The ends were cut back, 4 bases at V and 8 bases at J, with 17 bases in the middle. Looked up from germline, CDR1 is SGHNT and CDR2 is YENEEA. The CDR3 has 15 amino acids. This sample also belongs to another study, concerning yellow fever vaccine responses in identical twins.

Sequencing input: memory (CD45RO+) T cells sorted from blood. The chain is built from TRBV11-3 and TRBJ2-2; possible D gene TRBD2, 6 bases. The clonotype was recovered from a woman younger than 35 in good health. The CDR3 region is CASSSGTSTGGELFF. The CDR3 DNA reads TGTGCCAGCAGCTCCGGGACTTCCACGGGGGGGGAGCTGTTTTTT.